This TCR beta chain derives from a study of response to subunit inactivated influenza vaccine. CDR1 is DFQATT and CDR2 is SNEGSKA in the germline V gene (reference sequence). V was clipped by 1 base and J by 3 bases; unmatched bases: 5. CDR3 size: 15 residues. TCRdb ran MiXCR on the RT-PCR reads and lists one entry per CDR3 protein. The top ten hold less than 9% of the sample, which has 600,000 to 850,000 distinct CDR3 sequences, 14% seen once. Comments on this clonotype: Its antigen is not identified.

Study-wide results and limits: It was suggested by the authors that few new T cells are recruited by each seasonal influenza vaccination.

Source: PBMCs from blood, taken roughly 2 weeks before vaccination. The chain recombines TRBV20-1 with TRBJ2-1; 8 bases line up with TRBD2. The sequence was collected from a man aged 50 to 60 who received an inactivated influenza vaccine. CDR3 coding DNA: TGCAGTGCTAGAGGGCTAGCGGGTCGCTACAATGAGCAGTTCTTC. Residues: CSARGLAGRYNEQFF.